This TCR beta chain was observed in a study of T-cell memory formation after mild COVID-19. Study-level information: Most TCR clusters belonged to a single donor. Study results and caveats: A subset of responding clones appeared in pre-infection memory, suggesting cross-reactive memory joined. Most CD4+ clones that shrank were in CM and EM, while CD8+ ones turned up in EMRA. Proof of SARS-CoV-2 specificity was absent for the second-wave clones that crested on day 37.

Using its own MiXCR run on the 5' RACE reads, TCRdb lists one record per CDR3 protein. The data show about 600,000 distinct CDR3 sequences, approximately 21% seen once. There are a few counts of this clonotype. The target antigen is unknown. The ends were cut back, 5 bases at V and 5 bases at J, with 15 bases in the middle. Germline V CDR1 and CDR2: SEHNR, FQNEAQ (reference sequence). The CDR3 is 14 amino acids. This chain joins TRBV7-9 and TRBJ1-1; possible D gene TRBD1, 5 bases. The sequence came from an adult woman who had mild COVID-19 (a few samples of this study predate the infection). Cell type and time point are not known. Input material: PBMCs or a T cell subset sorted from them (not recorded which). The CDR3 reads CASSQRAGDTEAFF. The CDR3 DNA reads TGTGCCAGCAGCCAAAGGGCGGGGGATACTGAAGCTTTCTTT.